Listed below are T cell receptor beta chains from one sample, sequenced in a study of tumor-infiltrating lymphocytes in primary liver carcinoma. TCRdb recomputed calls from the multiplex PCR reads with MiXCR, one row per CDR3 protein. The table shows over 250,000 distinct CDR3 sequences, with 45% to 70% occurring only once. Specimen: peripheral blood. These receptors were taken from a woman aged 25 to 39 with primary liver carcinoma and hepatitis B virus infection. The CDR3 runs from the conserved cysteine through the conserved F or W. A D gene is named only where the DNA matches it firmly.

CDR3: CASSLYGPNTEAFF; V: TRBV7-8; J: TRBJ1-1; D: NA
CDR3: CASSQDWGIGSYNEQFF; V: TRBV4-1; J: TRBJ2-1; D: NA
CDR3: CSLVGGMYEQYF; V: TRBV29-1; J: TRBJ2-7; D: NA
CDR3: CASSLGGQWSTDTQCF; V: TRBV11-2; J: TRBJ2-3; D: NA
CDR3: CASSIVSATYEEYF; V: TRBV11-2; J: TRBJ2-7; D: NA
CDR3: CASSVGGTNEKLFF; V: TRBV12-3/TRBV12-4; J: TRBJ1-4; D: NA
CDR3: CSAGEGWRTEAFF; V: TRBV29-1; J: TRBJ1-1; D: NA
CDR3: CSVGFTGELFF; V: TRBV29-1; J: TRBJ2-2; D: NA
CDR3: CASSKSRTEDYEQYF; V: TRBV21-1; J: TRBJ2-7; D: NA
CDR3: CASSKQGAPQLQHF; V: TRBV6-5; J: TRBJ1-5; D: TRBD1
CDR3: CASSLAVNIQYF; V: TRBV5-6; J: TRBJ2-4; D: NA
CDR3: CASSPLQGARDMKALF; V: TRBV4-1; J: TRBJ1-1; D: TRBD1
CDR3: CASGLGVAGGHFYEQYF; V: TRBV11-2; J: TRBJ2-7; D: TRBD2
CDR3: CASSMDRVDFSRENEQFF; V: TRBV6-2/TRBV6-3; J: TRBJ2-1; D: TRBD1
CDR3: CASSLNGENTEAFF; V: TRBV12-3/TRBV12-4; J: TRBJ1-1; D: NA
CDR3: CASSPDRRIGRGVSPYEQYF; V: TRBV6-2/TRBV6-3; J: TRBJ2-7; D: TRBD2
CDR3: CTSSQVLRTGPSTDTQYF; V: TRBV4-1; J: TRBJ2-3; D: NA
CDR3: CASSSSGMEYNELFF; V: TRBV11-3; J: TRBJ2-1; D: TRBD2
CDR3: CASSELAVSYNEQFF; V: TRBV10-2; J: TRBJ2-1; D: NA
CDR3: CASGPPGLAGVFF; V: TRBV12-5; J: TRBJ2-1; D: TRBD2
CDR3: CSARRGGPENTEAFF; V: TRBV29-1; J: TRBJ1-1; D: NA
CDR3: CASSLGQPRNYGQYF; V: TRBV6-1; J: TRBJ2-7; D: NA
CDR3: CASSQMTGGRETQYF; V: TRBV4-1; J: TRBJ2-5; D: TRBD1
CDR3: CASSLGVSGSVFNEQLF; V: TRBV11-2; J: TRBJ2-1; D: TRBD2
CDR3: CAWSESGVYEQYF; V: TRBV30; J: TRBJ2-7; D: NA
CDR3: CASSYSPGQGTDTQYF; V: TRBV6-5; J: TRBJ2-3; D: TRBD1
CDR3: CASSPGRDTEAFF; V: TRBV11-2; J: TRBJ1-1; D: NA
CDR3: CASSPQPGQGSGELFF; V: TRBV4-1; J: TRBJ2-2; D: TRBD1
CDR3: CASSPGQRLAEAFF; V: TRBV14; J: TRBJ1-1; D: TRBD1
CDR3: CASNRDRGYEQYF; V: TRBV12-3/TRBV12-4; J: TRBJ2-7; D: TRBD1